Detailed here is one T cell receptor beta chain. The antigen remains unidentified. The sample originates from a study of neurological immune-mediated disorders. Overall study findings and caveats: No sharing of CDR3 amino acid sequences was observed among expanded clones across subjects, suggesting private repertoires in all groups.

TCRdb used MiXCR to reprocess the 5' RACE reads, holding one entry per CDR3 protein. The sample holds roughly 60,000 distinct CDR3 sequences; under 5.5% are singletons and the top ten take less than 3.5%. Losses at the gene ends were 1 base for V and 6 bases for J; bases not matched to a gene: 13. The CDR3 extends over 17 amino acids. In germline, CDR1 is SGHAT, CDR2 FQNNGV. The receptor comes from a woman between 50 and 59 years old with multiple sclerosis. Sequencing was carried out using PBMCs. The V and J genes are TRBV11-2 and TRBJ2-3, with 7 bases that match TRBD1. The DNA of the CDR3 is TGTGCCAGCAGCTTAGGGCAAACTTACAGGGGTTCGGATACGCAGTATTTT. Translation gives CASSLGQTYRGSDTQYF.